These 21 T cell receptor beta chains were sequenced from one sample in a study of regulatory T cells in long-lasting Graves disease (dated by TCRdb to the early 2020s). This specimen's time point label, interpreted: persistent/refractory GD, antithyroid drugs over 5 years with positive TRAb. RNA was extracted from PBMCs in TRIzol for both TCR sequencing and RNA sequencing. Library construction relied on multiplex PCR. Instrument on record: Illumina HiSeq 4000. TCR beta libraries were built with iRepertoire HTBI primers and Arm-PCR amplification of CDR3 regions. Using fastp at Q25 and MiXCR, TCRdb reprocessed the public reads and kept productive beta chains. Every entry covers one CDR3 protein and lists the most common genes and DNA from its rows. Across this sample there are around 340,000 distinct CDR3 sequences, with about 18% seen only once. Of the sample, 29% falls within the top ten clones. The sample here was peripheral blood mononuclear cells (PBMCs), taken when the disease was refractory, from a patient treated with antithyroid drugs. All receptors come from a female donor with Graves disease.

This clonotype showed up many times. In DNA, the CDR3 is TGTGCCAGCAGTGCCCAACAGGGAGGCAATCAGCCCCAGCATTTT. Protein product: CASSAQQGGNQPQHF. The chain recombines TRBV2 with TRBJ1-5; D is perhaps TRBD1 (6 bases). The CDR3 spans 15 residues. Germline CDR1 is SNHLY and CDR2 is FYNNEI. V was clipped by 4 bases and J by 2 bases, with 12 bases between them.

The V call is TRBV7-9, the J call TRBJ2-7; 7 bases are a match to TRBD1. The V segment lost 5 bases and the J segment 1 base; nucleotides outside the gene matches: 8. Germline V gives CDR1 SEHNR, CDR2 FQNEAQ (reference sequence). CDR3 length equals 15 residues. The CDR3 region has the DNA TGTGCCAGCAGCCATGACAGGGATACATCCTACGAGCAGTACTTC. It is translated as CASSHDRDTSYEQYF. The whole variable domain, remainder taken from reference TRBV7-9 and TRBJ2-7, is DTGVSQNPRHKITKRGQNVTFRCDPISEHNRLYWYRQTLGQGPEFLTYFQNEAQLEKSRLLSDRFSAERPKGSFSTLEIQRTEQGDSAMYLCASSHDRDTSYEQYFGPGTRLTVT.

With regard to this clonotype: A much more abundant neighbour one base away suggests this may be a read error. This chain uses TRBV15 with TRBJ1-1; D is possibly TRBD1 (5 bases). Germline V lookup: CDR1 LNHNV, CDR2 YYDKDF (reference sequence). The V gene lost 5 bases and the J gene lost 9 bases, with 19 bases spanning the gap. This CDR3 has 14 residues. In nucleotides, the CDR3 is TGTGCCACCAGCTGGGGGGTTAGGCAGAGAAAAGCTTTCTTT. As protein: CATSWGVRQRKAFF.

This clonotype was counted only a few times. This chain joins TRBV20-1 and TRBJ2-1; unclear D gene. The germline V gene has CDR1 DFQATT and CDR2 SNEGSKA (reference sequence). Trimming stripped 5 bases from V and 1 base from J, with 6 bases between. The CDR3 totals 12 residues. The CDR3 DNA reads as TGCAGTGCTTCCCTTTCCTACAATGAGCAGTTCTTC. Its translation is CSASLSYNEQFF.

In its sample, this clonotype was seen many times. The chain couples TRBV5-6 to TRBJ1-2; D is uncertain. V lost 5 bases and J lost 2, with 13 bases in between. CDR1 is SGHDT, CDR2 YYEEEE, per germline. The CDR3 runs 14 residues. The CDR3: CASRQWRANYGYTF. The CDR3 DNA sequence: TGTGCCAGCAGACAGTGGAGGGCCAACTATGGCTACACCTTC.

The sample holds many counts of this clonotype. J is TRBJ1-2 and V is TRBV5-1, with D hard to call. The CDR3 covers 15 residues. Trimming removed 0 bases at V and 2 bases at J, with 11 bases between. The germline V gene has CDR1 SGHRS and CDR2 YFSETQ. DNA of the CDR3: TGCGCCAGCAGCTTGGCCGAATCCACGAACTATGGCTACACCTTC. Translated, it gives CASSLAESTNYGYTF.

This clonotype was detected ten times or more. The CDR3 bases are TGTGCCAGCAGTAAGGGGACTAGCGGACCATACTCCTACGAGCAGTACTTC. It encodes CASSKGTSGPYSYEQYF. The gene calls are TRBV6-1 and TRBJ2-7; TRBD2 matches at 11 bases. V shed 5 bases, J shed 0 bases, and the junction held 9 bases outside the gene matches. Germline assignment: CDR1 MNHNS and CDR2 SASEGT. The CDR3 is 17 residues long.

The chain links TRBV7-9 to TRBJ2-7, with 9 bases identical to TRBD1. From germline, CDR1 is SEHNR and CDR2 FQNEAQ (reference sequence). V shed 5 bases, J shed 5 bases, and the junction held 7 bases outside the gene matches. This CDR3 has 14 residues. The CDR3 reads CASSPGTGTHEQYF. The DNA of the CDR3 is TGTGCCAGCAGCCCCGGGACAGGGACCCACGAGCAGTACTTC.

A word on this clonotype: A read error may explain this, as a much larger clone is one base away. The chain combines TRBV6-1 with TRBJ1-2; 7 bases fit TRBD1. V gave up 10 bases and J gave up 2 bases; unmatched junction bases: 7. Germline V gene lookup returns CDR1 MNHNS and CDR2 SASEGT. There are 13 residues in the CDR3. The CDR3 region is CATSGTENYGYTF. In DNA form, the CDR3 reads TGTGCCACCAGCGGGACAGAGAACTATGGCTACACCTTC.

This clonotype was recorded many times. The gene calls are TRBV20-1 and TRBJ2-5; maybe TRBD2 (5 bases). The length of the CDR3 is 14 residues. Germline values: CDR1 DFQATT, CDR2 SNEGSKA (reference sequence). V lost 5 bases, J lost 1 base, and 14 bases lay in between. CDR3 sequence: CSAAVDSFQETQYF. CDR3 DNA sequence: TGCAGTGCTGCGGTGGACTCCTTCCAAGAGACCCAGTACTTC.

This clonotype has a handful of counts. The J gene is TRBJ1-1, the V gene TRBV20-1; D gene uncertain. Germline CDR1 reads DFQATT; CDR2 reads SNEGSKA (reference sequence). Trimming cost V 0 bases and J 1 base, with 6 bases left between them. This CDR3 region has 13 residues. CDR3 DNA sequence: TGCAGTGCTAGAGACCCGCAGAACACTGAAGCTTTCTTT. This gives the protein CSARDPQNTEAFF.

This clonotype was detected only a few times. This chain's CDR3 is CSAPSLRGVNEKLFF. In nucleotides, the CDR3 is TGCAGTGCCCCCTCCCTCAGGGGAGTTAATGAAAAACTGTTTTTT. The rearrangement uses TRBV20-1 and TRBJ1-4; D is perhaps TRBD1 (6 bases). The CDR3 totals 15 residues. Germline V gene lookup returns CDR1 DFQATT and CDR2 SNEGSKA (reference sequence). The V and J ends lost 6 bases and 4 bases respectively, with 18 bases between them.

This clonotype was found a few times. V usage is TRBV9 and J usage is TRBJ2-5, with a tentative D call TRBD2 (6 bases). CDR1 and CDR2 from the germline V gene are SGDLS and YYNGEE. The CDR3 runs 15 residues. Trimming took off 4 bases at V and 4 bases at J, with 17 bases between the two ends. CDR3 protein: CASSFRWGGGETQYF. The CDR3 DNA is TGTGCCAGCAGCTTTCGATGGGGAGGAGGAGAGACCCAGTACTTC. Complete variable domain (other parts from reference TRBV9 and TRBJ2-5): DSGVTQTPKHLITATGQRVTLRCSPRSGDLSVYWYQQSLDQGLQFLIQYYNGEERAKGNILERFSAQQFPDLHSELNLSSLELGDSALYFCASSFRWGGGETQYFGPGTRLLVL.

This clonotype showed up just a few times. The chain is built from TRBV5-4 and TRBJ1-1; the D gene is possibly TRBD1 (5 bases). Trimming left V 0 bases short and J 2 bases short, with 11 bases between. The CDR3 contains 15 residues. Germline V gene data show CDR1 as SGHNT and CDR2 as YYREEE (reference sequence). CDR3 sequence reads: CASSLVTRVNTEAFF. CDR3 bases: TGTGCCAGCAGCTTGGTTACCAGGGTTAACACTGAAGCTTTCTTT.

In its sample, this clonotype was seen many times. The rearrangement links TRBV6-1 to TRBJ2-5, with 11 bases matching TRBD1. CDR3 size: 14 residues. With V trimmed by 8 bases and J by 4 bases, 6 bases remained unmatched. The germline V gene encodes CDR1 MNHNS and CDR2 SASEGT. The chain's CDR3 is CASGGQGVGETQYF. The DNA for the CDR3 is TGTGCCAGCGGGGGACAGGGGGTCGGAGAGACCCAGTACTTC.

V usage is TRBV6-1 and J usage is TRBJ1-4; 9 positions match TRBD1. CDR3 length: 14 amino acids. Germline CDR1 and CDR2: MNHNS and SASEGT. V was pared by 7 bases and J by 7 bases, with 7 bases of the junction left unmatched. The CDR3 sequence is CASKLQGASEKLFF. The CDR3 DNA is TGTGCCAGCAAACTACAGGGGGCATCTGAAAAACTGTTTTTT.

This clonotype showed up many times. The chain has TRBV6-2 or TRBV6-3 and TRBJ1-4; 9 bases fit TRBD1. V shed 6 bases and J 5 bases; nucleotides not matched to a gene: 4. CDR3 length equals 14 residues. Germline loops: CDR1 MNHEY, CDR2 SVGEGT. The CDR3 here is CASRSGTGNEKLFF. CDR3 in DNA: TGTGCCAGCAGGTCCGGGACAGGGAATGAAAAACTGTTTTTT.

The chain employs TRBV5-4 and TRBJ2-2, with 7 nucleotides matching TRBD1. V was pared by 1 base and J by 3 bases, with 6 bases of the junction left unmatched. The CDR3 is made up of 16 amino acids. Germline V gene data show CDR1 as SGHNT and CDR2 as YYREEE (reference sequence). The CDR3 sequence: CASSLRQGWDTGELFF. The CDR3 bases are TGTGCCAGCAGCTTGAGACAGGGATGGGACACCGGGGAGCTGTTTTTT.

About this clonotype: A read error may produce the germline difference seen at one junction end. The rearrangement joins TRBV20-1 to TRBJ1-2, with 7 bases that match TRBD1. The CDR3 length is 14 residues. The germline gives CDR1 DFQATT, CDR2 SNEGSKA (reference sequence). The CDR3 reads CSARVFGTDYRYTF. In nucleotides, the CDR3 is TGCAGTGCTAGGGTCTTCGGGACAGACTATCGCTACACCTTC.

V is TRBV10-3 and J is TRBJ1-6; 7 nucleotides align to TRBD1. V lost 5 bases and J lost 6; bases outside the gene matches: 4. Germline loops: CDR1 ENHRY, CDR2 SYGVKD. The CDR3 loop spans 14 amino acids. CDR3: CAISTGTVNSPLHF. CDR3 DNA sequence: TGTGCCATCAGTACCGGGACAGTTAATTCACCCCTCCACTTT.

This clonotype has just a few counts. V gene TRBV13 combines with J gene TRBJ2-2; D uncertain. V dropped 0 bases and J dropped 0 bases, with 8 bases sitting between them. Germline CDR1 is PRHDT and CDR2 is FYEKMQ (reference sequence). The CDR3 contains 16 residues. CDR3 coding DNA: TGTGCCAGCAGCTTAGGATCCGAGACGAACACCGGGGAGCTGTTTTTT. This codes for CASSLGSETNTGELFF.